This T cell receptor beta chain is from a study of cytomegalovirus exposure and HLA in healthy donors. On the study more broadly: The 120 or so validation repertoires used a platform that matched the one used for the approximately 690 first-cohort repertoires, as a later analysis reported. Findings and limits, study-wide: There were a few CMV-associated chains whose specificity for CMV antigens was confirmed in vitro.

Trimming at V came to 9 bases and at J to 0 bases, leaving 8 bases not matched to a gene. This CDR3 region has 17 residues. Germline V CDR1 and CDR2: MGHRA, YSYEKL. Points on this clone: Its specificity is unknown.

Generated by immunoSEQ multiplex PCR, the TCRdb table keeps only in-frame clones and is missing some. This table has roughly 150,000 clones, roughly 91% appearing once. The sample taken for sequencing was PBMCs. The TCR sequence derives from a man younger than 30 in good health and CMV-seronegative. This chain joins TRBV4-1 and TRBJ2-1; 13 nucleotides match TRBD2. The CDR3 region is CASSGLAGRTSYNEQFF. The CDR3, as DNA: TGCGCCAGTTCGGGACTAGCGGGGCGGACCTCCTACAATGAGCAGTTCTTC.